The 10 T cell receptor beta chains given below trace back to one sample, sequenced in a study of T cell responses to AZD1222 COVID-19 vaccine. Sequencing was performed with immunoSEQ multiplex PCR; in TCRdb, only in-frame clones are kept and a portion is missing. The table shows more than 80,000 clones, with under 95% occurring only once. The source was peripheral blood, collected on day 0 of AZD1222 vaccination. Source of these receptors: an adult in good health.

This clone showed up just once. The chain employs TRBV3-1 (or the pseudogene TRBV3-2) and TRBJ1-2, with 8 nucleotides matching TRBD1. The CDR3 totals 17 residues. CDR1 is LGHDT, CDR2 YNNKEL, per germline (reference sequence). The V and J ends lost 1 base and 2 bases, in that order; junction bases with no gene match: 9. CDR3 DNA sequence: TGTGCCAGCAGCCAAGGTGGGTGGACAGGGCTCAACTATGGCTACACCTTC. Translating gives CASSQGGWTGLNYGYTF.

The chain recombines TRBV21-1 with TRBJ2-1; whether TRBD2, the table's D call, matches the DNA was not checked. TRBV21-1 is annotated as a pseudogene. The length of the CDR3 is 15 residues. CDR3 nucleotides: TGTGCCAGCAGCCACGCACGGGGGGGAACCAATGAGCAGTTCTTC. Translation: CASSHARGGTNEQFF.

The V and J genes are TRBV5-1 and TRBJ2-6; no definite D call. Trimming took off 2 bases at V and 2 bases at J, with 5 bases between the two ends. The CDR3 has 14 residues. CDR1 SGHRS and CDR2 YFSETQ come from the germline V gene. CDR3 loop: CASSLTAGANVLTF. The CDR3 nucleotides read TGCGCCAGCAGCTTAACGGCTGGGGCCAACGTCCTGACTTTC. The complete variable domain, with remaining parts taken from reference TRBV5-1 and TRBJ2-6, reads KAGVTQTPRYLIKTRGQQVTLSCSPISGHRSVSWYQQTPGQGLQFLFEYFSETQRNKGNFPGRFSGRQFSNSRSEMNVSTLELGDSALYLCASSLTAGANVLTFGAGSRLTVL.

This rearrangement joins TRBV25-1 to TRBJ2-7, with TRBD1 identical over 12 bases. V was clipped by 8 bases and J by 4 bases; unmatched bases: 3. The CDR3 is 13 amino acids. CDR1 and CDR2 (germline): MGHDK, SYGVNS. CDR3 sequence (DNA): TGTGCCAGCGGGACAGGGGGCGAGTACGAGCAGTACTTC. This translates into CASGTGGEYEQYF.

The chain recombines TRBV11-1 with TRBJ1-2; D gene ambiguous. CDR1 and CDR2 (germline): SGHAT, FQDESV (reference sequence). Between the trimmed V and J ends, which lost 3 bases and 6 bases, there was a span of 20 bases. The CDR3 consists of 16 residues. CDR3 in DNA: TGTGCCAGCAGCTTTCGCGGCGCCATGCCTCAAGATGGCTACACCTTC. Translated, it gives CASSFRGAMPQDGYTF. Using reference TRBV11-1 and TRBJ1-2 for the parts outside the CDR3, the full variable domain is EAEVAQSPRYKITEKSQAVAFWCDPISGHATLYWYRQILGQGPELLVQFQDESVVDDSQLPKDRFSAERLKGVDSTLKIQPAELGDSAMYLCASSFRGAMPQDGYTFGSGTRLTVV.

The genes are TRBV28 and TRBJ1-4; 7 bases match TRBD1. This CDR3 has 15 amino acids. With V trimmed by 5 bases and J by 8 bases, 11 bases remained unmatched. Per the germline V gene, CDR1 is MDHEN and CDR2 is SYDVKM. DNA of the CDR3: TGTGCCAGCAGTCTACCGGGACAGAAGGGGGAAAAACTGTTTTTT. Its protein product is CASSLPGQKGEKLFF.

The genes are TRBV28 and TRBJ1-2; no firm D call. The V gene lost 10 bases and the J gene lost 0 bases, with 12 bases spanning the gap. CDR3 size: 13 residues. In germline, CDR1 is MDHEN, CDR2 SYDVKM. Written as DNA, the CDR3 is TGTGCCACGACATCCGGGGCTAACTATGGCTACACCTTC. Amino acids: CATTSGANYGYTF.

The chain uses TRBV9 and TRBJ2-1; no definite D call. Germline V gives CDR1 SGDLS, CDR2 YYNGEE. The CDR3 loop spans 12 amino acids. The germline V and J ends were trimmed by 4 bases and 5 bases, with 7 bases remaining between them. The CDR3 loop is CASSSEDNEQFF. CDR3 DNA sequence: TGTGCCAGCAGCTCCGAAGACAATGAGCAGTTCTTC.

This clone was found once. This chain joins TRBV28 and TRBJ1-2; possibly TRBD1 for D (5 bases). This CDR3 has 13 amino acids. The germline gives CDR1 MDHEN, CDR2 SYDVKM. V was clipped by 6 bases and J by 2 bases, with 10 bases between them. In nucleotides, the CDR3 is TGTGCCAGCAGGATTGACAGAAACTATGGCTACACCTTC. Its protein product is CASRIDRNYGYTF.

This chain connects TRBV6-5 to TRBJ1-5, with 7 bases lining up with TRBD1. V was pared by 6 bases and J by 5 bases, with 10 bases of the junction left unmatched. The CDR3 spans 15 residues. Germline V gene data show CDR1 as MNHEY and CDR2 as SVGAGI. The CDR3 nucleotides are TGTGCCAGCAGAAGCACAGGGGAGGTCCATCAGCCCCAGCATTTT. This codes for CASRSTGEVHQPQHF.